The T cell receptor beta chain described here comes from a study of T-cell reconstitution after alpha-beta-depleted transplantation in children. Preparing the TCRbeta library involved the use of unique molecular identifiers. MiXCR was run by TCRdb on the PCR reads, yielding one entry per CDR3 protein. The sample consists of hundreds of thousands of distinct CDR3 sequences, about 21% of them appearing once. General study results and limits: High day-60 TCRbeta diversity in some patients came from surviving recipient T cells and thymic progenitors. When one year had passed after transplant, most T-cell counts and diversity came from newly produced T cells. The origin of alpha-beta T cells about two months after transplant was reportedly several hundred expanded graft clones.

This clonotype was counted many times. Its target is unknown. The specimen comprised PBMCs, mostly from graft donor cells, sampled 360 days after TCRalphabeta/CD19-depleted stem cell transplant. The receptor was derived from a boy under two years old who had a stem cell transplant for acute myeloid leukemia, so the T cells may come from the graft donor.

The DNA of the CDR3 is TGTGCCAGCAAGATCGGACAGGGTGGAGAAGGGTTCTTC. It is translated as CASKIGQGGEGFF. V gene TRBV2 combines with J gene TRBJ2-1; 8 bases align to TRBD1. With 7 bases clipped from V and 15 bases from J, the junction kept 14 bases outside the gene matches. Germline lookup yields CDR1 SNHLY and CDR2 FYNNEI. This CDR3 is 13 amino acids long.